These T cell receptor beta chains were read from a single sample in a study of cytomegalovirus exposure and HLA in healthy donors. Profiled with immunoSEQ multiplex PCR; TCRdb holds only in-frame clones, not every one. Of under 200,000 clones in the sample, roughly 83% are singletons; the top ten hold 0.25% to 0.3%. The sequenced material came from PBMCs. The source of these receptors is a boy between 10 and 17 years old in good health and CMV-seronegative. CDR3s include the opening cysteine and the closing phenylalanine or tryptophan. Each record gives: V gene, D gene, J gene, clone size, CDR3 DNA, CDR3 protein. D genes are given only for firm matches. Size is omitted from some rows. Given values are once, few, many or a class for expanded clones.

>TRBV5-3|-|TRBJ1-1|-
TGTGCCAGAAGCCTCCTCGGGGACTTGAACACTGAAGCTTTCTTT
CARSLLGDLNTEAFF
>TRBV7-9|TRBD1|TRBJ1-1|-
TGTGCCAGCAGCTTGTCGGACAGGGTTTATGAAGCTTTCTTT
CASSLSDRVYEAFF
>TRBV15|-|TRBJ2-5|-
TGTGCCACCAGCAGAGATGGGGGCCGAGTGGAGACCCAGTACTTC
CATSRDGGRVETQYF
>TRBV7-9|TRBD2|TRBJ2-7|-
TGTGCCAGCAGCCGGACTAGCGGGAGGACCTACGAGCAGTACTTC
CASSRTSGRTYEQYF
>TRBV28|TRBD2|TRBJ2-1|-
TGTGCCAGCGCCGCCGGGGGGGCTTACAATGAGCAGTTCTTC
CASAAGGAYNEQFF
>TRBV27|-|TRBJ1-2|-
TGTGCCAGCAGTTTAAGGGCGGGACGAACAAACAAATACTATGGCTACACCTTC
CASSLRAGRTNKYYGYTF
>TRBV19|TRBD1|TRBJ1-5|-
TGTGCCAGTAGGACCGGGACAGTTAGCAATCAGCCCCAGCATTTT
CASRTGTVSNQPQHF
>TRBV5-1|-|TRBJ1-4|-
TGCGCCAGCAGCGGTTCGGGGGTGACTAATGAAAAACTGTTTTTT
CASSGSGVTNEKLFF
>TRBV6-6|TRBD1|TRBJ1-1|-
TGTGCCAGCGAGGACAGGATGGTATCTGAAGCTTTCTTT
CASEDRMVSEAFF
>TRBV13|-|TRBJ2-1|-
TGTGCCAGCAGCTCCCAACCATCGGACGGGAACAATGAGCAGTTCTTC
CASSSQPSDGNNEQFF
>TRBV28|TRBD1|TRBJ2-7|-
TGTGCCAGCAGTCCAACCGGGACAGCGATTTGTGAGCAGTACTTC
CASSPTGTAICEQYF
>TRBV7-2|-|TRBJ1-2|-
TGTGCCAGCAGCTTAGCAAATCGCTATGGCTACACCTTC
CASSLANRYGYTF
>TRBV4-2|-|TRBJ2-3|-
TGTGCCAGCAGCCAAGGGACTGAATCAGATACGCAGTATTTT
CASSQGTESDTQYF
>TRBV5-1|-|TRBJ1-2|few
TGCGCCAGCAGCTGGGGGGGTCGGGGAAGGGACTATGGCTACACCTTC
CASSWGGRGRDYGYTF
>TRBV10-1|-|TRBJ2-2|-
TGCGCCGGCAGTGATCGTGACTTCACCGGGGAGCTGTTTTTT
CAGSDRDFTGELFF
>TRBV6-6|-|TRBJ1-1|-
TGTGCCAGCCAGGAGAACACTGAAGCTTTCTTT
CASQENTEAFF
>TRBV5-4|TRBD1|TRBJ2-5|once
TGTGCCAGCAGCCCGGACAGGGCCGGGACCCAGTACTTC
CASSPDRAGTQYF
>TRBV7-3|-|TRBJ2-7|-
TGTGCCAGCAGTATGGCCCCGGGATTCTACGAGCAGTACTTC
CASSMAPGFYEQYF
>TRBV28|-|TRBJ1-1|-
TGTGCCAGCAGTTCCGACCCCCAGGGGATCACTGAAGCTTTCTTT
CASSSDPQGITEAFF
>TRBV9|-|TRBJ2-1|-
TGTGCCAGCAGCGCTACTAGGGTCAATGAGCAGTTCTTC
CASSATRVNEQFF
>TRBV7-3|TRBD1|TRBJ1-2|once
TGTGCCAGCAGCTATAACCTAGGGACAGGGGGTAAGATGCTCGGTGGCTACACCTTC
CASSYNLGTGGKMLGGYTF
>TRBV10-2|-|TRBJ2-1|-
TGCGCCACCTCGTACAATGAGCAGTTCTTC
CATSYNEQFF
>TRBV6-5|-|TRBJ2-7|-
TGTGCCAGCAGTTATAAATACGAGCAGTACTTC
CASSYKYEQYF
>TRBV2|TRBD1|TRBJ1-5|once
TGTGCCAGCTCCCGGGACAGGGGTTATCAGCCCCAGCATTTT
CASSRDRGYQPQHF
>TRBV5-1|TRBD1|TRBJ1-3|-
TGCGCCAGCAGCTTGGGGCCAGGGGGCCAATCTGGAAACACCATATATTTT
CASSLGPGGQSGNTIYF
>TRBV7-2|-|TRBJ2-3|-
TGTGCCAGCAGCGAACAGCGGACTACCACAGATACGCAGTATTTT
CASSEQRTTTDTQYF
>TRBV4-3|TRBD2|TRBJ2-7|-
TGCGCCAGCAGCCTCGAGCGGGGGTACGAGCAGTACTTC
CASSLERGYEQYF
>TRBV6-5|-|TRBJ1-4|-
TGTGCCAGCAGTTCATTCAGGGGTAATGAAAAACTGTTTTTT
CASSSFRGNEKLFF
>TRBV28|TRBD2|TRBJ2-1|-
TGTGCCAGCAGTTTAACTAGCGGTACCTACAATGAGCAGTTCTTC
CASSLTSGTYNEQFF
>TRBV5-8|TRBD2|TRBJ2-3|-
TGTGCCAGCAGCTTGGGACTAGCGGGACCCGCTAGCACAGATACGCAGTATTTT
CASSLGLAGPASTDTQYF
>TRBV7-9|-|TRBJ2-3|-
TGTGCCAGCAGCTCGATAGGGGCCGGCACAGATACGCAGTATTTT
CASSSIGAGTDTQYF
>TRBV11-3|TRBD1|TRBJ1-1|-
TGTGCCAGCAGCCCAGGGGAGACCAGGGGGCTTTGCACTGAAGCTTTCTTT
CASSPGETRGLCTEAFF
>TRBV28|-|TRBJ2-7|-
TGTGCCAGCGAAGCCCCCGGGACAATCTACGAGCAGTACTTC
CASEAPGTIYEQYF
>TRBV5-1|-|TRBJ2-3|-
TGCGCCAGCAGCTTAGGGGGCACAGATACGCAGTATTTT
CASSLGGTDTQYF
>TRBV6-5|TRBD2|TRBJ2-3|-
TGTGCCAGCAGCCCTCGGGGGGGGATCACAGATACGCAGTATTTT
CASSPRGGITDTQYF
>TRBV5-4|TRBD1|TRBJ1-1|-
TGTGCCAGCAGCTTGCCCGGACAGGGTAGGACTGAAGCTTTCTTT
CASSLPGQGRTEAFF
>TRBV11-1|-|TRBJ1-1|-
TGTGCCAGCAGCTTATATGGGCCGAACACTGAAGCTTTCTTT
CASSLYGPNTEAFF
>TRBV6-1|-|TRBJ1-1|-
TGTGCCAGCAGTGCTTTAGGTGGGAGGAACACTGAAGCTTTCTTT
CASSALGGRNTEAFF
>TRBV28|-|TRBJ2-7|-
TGTGCCAGCCCACCGAGAACAGGCTTGAGCTCCTACGAGCAGTACTTC
CASPPRTGLSSYEQYF
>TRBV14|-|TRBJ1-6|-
TGTGCCAGCAGCCAAGACAGGGTTTCACCCCTCCACTTT
CASSQDRVSPLHF
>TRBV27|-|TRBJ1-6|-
TGTGCCAGCAGTTTATCTAGTAATTCACCCCTCCACTTT
CASSLSSNSPLHF
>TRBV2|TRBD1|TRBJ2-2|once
TGTGCCAGCAGTGACAGCAGGGGGTCCGCCGGGGAGCTGTTTTTT
CASSDSRGSAGELFF
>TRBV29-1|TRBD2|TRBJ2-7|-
TGCAGCGTTGAAGATCAGGGGACTAGCGCCTACGAGCAGTACTTC
CSVEDQGTSAYEQYF
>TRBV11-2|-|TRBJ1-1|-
TGTGCCAGCAGTTTTAACGGGAGACGGGCTTTCTTT
CASSFNGRRAFF
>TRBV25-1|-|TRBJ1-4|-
TGTGCCACCAACAGGGACGGTTCTGAAAAACTGTTTTTT
CATNRDGSEKLFF
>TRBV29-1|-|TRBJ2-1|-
TGCAGCGTAAGCGAGTTCTACAATGAGCAGTTCTTC
CSVSEFYNEQFF
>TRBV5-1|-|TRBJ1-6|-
TGCGCCAGCAGCCCGGAGCATTCACCCCTCCACTTT
CASSPEHSPLHF
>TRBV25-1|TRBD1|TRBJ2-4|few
TGTGCCAGCAGTGAGCTGACAGGGCGGGAGTACTTC
CASSELTGREYF
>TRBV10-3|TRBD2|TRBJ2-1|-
TGTGCCACCGAATCGGGACTAGTGGTTAGCGATGAGCAGTTCTTC
CATESGLVVSDEQFF
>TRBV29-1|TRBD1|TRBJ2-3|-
TGCAGCGTTGGACAGGGCAGATTGACGCAGTATTTT
CSVGQGRLTQYF
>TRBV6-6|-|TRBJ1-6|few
TGTGCCACGGCCCGGGATTCACCCCTCCACTTT
CATARDSPLHF
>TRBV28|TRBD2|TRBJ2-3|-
TGTGCCAGCACCCCCGGGGGGGTAGATACGCAGTATTTT
CASTPGGVDTQYF
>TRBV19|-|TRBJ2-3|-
TGTGCCAGTAGTACCGCCCAGGTAACAGATACGCAGTATTTT
CASSTAQVTDTQYF
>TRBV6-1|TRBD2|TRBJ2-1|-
TGTGCCAGCAGTCGAAGCGGGGGCCTCTACAATGAGCAGTTCTTC
CASSRSGGLYNEQFF
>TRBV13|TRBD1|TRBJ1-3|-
TGTGCCAGCAGCTCGAAGATGGGACAGGGGGAAAACACCATATATTTT
CASSSKMGQGENTIYF
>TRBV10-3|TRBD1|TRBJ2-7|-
TGTGCCATCAGTGAGTCTCTCGCAGGGACAGCCAACCTCGAGCAGTACTTC
CAISESLAGTANLEQYF
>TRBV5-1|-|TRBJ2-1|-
TGCGCCAGCAGCTCGGGAGAAGAACCTCTATACAATGAGCAGTTCTTC
CASSSGEEPLYNEQFF
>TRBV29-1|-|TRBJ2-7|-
TGCAGCGTTGGATTATGGGGCGAGCAGTACTTC
CSVGLWGEQYF
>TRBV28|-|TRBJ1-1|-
TGTGCCAGCAGCGAGTGGAACACTGAAGCTTTCTTT
CASSEWNTEAFF
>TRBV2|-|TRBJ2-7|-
TGTGCCAGCATGGGGGGCTCCTACGAGCAGTACTTC
CASMGGSYEQYF